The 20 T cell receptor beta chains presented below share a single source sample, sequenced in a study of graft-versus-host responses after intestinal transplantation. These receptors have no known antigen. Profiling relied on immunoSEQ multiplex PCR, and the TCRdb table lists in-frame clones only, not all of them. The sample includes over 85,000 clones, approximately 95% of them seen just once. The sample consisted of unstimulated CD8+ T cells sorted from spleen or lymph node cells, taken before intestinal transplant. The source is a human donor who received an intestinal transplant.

CDR3 residues: CASSLARLGWNEQFF. DNA for the CDR3: TGTGCCAGCAGCTTGGCGCGACTGGGTTGGAATGAGCAGTTCTTC. This rearrangement joins TRBV5-6 to TRBJ2-1; D gene unclear. The germline V gene encodes CDR1 SGHDT and CDR2 YYEEEE. The CDR3 spans 15 residues. The V gene lost 0 bases and the J gene lost 7 bases, with 14 bases spanning the gap. Full variable domain (outside the CDR3, taken from reference TRBV5-6 and TRBJ2-1): DAGVTQSPTHLIKTRGQQVTLRCSPKSGHDTVSWYQQALGQGPQFIFQYYEEEERQRGNFPDRFSGHQFPNYSSELNVNALLLGDSALYLCASSLARLGWNEQFFGPGTRLTVL.

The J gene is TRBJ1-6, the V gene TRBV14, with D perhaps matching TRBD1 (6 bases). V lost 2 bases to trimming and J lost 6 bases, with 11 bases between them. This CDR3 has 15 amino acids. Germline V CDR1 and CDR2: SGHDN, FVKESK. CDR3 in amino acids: CASSQLQGCNSPLHF. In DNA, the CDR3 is TGTGCCAGCAGCCAATTACAGGGATGTAATTCACCCCTCCACTTT.

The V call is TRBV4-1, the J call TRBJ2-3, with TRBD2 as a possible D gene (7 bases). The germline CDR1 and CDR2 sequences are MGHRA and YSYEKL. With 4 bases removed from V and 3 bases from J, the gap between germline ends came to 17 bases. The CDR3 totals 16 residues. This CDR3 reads CASSRSAGGPTDTQYF. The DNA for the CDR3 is TGCGCCAGCAGCCGATCAGCCGGGGGGCCGACAGATACGCAGTATTTT.

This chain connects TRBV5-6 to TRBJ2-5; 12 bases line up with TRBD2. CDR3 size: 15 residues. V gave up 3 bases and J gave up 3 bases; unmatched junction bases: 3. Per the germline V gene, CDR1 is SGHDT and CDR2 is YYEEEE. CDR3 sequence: CASSWRTSGEETQYF. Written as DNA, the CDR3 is TGTGCCAGCAGCTGGCGGACTAGCGGGGAAGAGACCCAGTACTTC.

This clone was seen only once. The CDR3 region has the DNA TGCACCAGGACTCTAGCGGGGGTTCGTGAGACCCAGTACTTC. This encodes CTRTLAGVRETQYF. The chain is built from TRBV1 and TRBJ2-5; the table calls TRBD2, which could not be checked here. TRBV1 is a documented pseudogene. The CDR3 runs 14 residues.

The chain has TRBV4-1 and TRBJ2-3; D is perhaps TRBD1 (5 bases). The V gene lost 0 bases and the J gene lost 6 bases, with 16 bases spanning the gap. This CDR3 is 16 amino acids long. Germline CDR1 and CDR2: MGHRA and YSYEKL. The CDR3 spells CASSQEGAFTVDTQYF. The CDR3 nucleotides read TGCGCCAGCAGCCAAGAAGGGGCTTTTACCGTCGATACGCAGTATTTT.

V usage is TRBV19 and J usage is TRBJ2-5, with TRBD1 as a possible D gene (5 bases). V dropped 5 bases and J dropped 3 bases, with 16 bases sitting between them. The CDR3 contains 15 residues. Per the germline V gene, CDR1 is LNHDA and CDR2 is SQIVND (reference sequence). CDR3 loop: CASSWTSSPEETQYF. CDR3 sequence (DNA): TGTGCCAGTAGTTGGACATCCAGTCCGGAAGAGACCCAGTACTTC.

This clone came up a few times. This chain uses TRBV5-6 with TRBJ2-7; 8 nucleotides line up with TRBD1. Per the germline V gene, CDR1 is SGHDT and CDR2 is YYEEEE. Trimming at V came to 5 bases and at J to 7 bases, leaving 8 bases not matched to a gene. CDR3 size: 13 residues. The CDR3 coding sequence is TGTGCCAGCAGATCGGGACAGGACTGGGAGCAGTACTTC. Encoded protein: CASRSGQDWEQYF.

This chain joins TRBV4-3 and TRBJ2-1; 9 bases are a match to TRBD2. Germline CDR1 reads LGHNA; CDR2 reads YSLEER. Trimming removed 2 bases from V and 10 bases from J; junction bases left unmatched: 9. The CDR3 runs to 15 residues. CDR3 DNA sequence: TGCGCCAGCAGCCAACTAGCGGGGTCACCTGGGGAGCAGTTCTTC. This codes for CASSQLAGSPGEQFF.

Written as DNA, the CDR3 is TGTGCCAGCTCACCAACGTACCCTTATGGAGGGGTTGAAAAACTGTTTTTT. Amino acid sequence: CASSPTYPYGGVEKLFF. The chain joins TRBV18 to TRBJ1-4, with D possibly matching TRBD1 (5 bases). The germline V gene has CDR1 KGHSH and CDR2 LQKENI. Between the trimmed V and J ends, which lost 2 bases and 7 bases, there was a span of 20 bases. The CDR3 consists of 17 residues.

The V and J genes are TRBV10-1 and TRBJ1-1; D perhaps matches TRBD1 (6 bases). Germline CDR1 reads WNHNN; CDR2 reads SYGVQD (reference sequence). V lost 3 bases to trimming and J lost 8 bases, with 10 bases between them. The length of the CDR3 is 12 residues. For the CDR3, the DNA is TGCGCCAGCAGTGATCCGGGACACGAAGCTTTCTTT. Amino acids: CASSDPGHEAFF.

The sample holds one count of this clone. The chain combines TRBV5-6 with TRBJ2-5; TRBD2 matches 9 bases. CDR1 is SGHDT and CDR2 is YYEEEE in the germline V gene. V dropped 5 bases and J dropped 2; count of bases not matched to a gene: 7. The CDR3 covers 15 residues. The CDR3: CASSPLAGFQETQYF. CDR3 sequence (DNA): TGTGCCAGCAGTCCCCTAGCGGGATTTCAAGAGACCCAGTACTTC.

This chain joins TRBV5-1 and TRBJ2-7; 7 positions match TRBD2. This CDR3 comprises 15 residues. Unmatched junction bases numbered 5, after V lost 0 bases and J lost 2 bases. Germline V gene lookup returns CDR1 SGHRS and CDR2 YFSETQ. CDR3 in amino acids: CASSLGPGGAYEQYF. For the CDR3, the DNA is TGCGCCAGCAGCTTGGGACCGGGGGGTGCCTACGAGCAGTACTTC.

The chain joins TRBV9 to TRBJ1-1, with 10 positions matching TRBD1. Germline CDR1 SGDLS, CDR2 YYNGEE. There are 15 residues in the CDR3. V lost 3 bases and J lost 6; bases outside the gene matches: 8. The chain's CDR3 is CASSATYGTGAEAFF. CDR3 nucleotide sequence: TGTGCCAGCAGCGCCACTTACGGGACAGGGGCTGAAGCTTTCTTT.

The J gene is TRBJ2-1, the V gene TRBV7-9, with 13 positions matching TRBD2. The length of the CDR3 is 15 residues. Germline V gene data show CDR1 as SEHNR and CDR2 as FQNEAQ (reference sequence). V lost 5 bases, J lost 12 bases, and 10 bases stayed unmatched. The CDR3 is CASSIGTSGTIGQFF. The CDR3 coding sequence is TGTGCCAGCAGCATCGGGACTAGCGGGACGATCGGGCAGTTCTTC.

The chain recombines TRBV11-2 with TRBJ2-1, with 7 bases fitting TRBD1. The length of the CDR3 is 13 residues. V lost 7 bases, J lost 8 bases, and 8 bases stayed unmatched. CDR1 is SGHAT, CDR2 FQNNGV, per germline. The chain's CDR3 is CASTETGFDEQFF. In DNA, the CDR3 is TGTGCCAGCACGGAGACAGGGTTCGATGAGCAGTTCTTC.

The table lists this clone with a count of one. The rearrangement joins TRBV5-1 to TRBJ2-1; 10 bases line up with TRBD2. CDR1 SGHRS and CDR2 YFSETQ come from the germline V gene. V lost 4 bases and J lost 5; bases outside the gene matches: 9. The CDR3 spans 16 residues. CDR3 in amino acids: CASSPSPGLADNEQFF. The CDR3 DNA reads TGCGCCAGCAGCCCTTCGCCCGGACTAGCGGACAATGAGCAGTTCTTC.

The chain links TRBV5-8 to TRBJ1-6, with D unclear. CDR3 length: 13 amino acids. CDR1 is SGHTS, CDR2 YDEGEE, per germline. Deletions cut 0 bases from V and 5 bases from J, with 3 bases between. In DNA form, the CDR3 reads TGTGCCAGCAGCTTGGCCAATAATTCACCCCTCCACTTT. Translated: CASSLANNSPLHF.

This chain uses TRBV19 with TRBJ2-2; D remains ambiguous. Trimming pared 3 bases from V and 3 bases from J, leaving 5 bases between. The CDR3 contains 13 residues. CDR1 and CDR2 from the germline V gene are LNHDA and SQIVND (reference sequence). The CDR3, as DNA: TGTGCCAGTAGTATCGCGGACACCGGGGAGCTGTTTTTT. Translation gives CASSIADTGELFF.

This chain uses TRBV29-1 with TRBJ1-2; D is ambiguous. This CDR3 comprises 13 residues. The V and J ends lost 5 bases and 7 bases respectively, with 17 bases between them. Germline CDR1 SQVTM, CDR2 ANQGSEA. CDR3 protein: CSVPAEAGAGYTF. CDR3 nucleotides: TGCAGCGTTCCGGCGGAAGCGGGAGCTGGCTACACCTTC.